This T cell receptor (beta chain) stems from a study of blood T cell repertoires in COVID-19. Background on the study: Collection of acute and convalescent COVID-19 samples took place in the United States, Italy and Spain. From T cells, B-cell-depleted T cells, or PBMCs came the material, which was cDNA or gDNA.

By share, this clone ranks as medium-sized (0.01 to 0.1%). Per the study methods: Estimated nucleated cell counts came from reference gene primer amplification. Sequencing used immunoSEQ multiplex PCR; TCRdb keeps in-frame clones, though not all of them. V, J and clone size are those of that table, while D and trimming were read from the DNA. Among about 90,000 clones listed, 60% to 85% were seen once. The CDR3 extends over 15 amino acids. CDR1 is SGDLS, CDR2 YYNGEE, per germline. V was trimmed by 2 bases and J by 3 bases, leaving 12 bases between them. Sequencing used peripheral blood. This clonotype originated in a woman at least 80 years old with acute or convalescent COVID-19. V is TRBV9 and J is TRBJ1-3; D is possibly TRBD1 (6 bases). The CDR3 bases are TGTGCCAGCAGCGTCCGGGGGGCGGTTGGAAACACCATATATTTT. It yields the protein CASSVRGAVGNTIYF.